This T cell receptor beta chain was captured by sequencing in a study of blood T cell repertoires in COVID-19. For the study at large: From T cells, B-cell-depleted T cells, or PBMCs came the material, which was cDNA or gDNA.

Only in-frame clones appear in the TCRdb table, and some are missing; sequencing was by immunoSEQ multiplex PCR. The table shows some 180,000 clones, with around 82% occurring only once. Germline assignment: CDR1 SGHVS and CDR2 FQNEAQ. J gave up 7 bases and V 3 bases, and 14 bases lay outside the gene matches. The CDR3 is made up of 16 amino acids. The chain recombines TRBV7-8 with TRBJ1-2; 7 bases fit TRBD1. The specimen sequenced was PBMCs or T cells enriched from blood (not recorded which). The sequence was obtained from a woman aged 55-75 years with acute COVID-19. Written as DNA, the CDR3 is TGTGCCAGCAGCTTGAAGGGGGCGCGTCGGAATGGTGGCTACACCTTC. This sequence encodes CASSLKGARRNGGYTF.